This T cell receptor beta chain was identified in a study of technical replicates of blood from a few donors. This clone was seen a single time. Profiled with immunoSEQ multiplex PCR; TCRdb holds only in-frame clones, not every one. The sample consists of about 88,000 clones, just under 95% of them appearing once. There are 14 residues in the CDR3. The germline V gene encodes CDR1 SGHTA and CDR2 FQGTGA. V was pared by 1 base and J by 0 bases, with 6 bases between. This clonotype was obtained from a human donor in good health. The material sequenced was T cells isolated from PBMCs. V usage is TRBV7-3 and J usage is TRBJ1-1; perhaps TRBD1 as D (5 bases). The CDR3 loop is CASSLMGLNTEAFF. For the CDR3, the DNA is TGTGCCAGCAGCTTAATGGGGCTGAACACTGAAGCTTTCTTT.